This T cell receptor beta chain was identified during a study of blood T cell repertoires in COVID-19. On the study more broadly: Nucleic acid was either cDNA or gDNA, and it came from T cells, B-cell-depleted T cells, or PBMCs.

The V segment lost 7 bases and the J segment 4 bases; nucleotides outside the gene matches: 8. The length of the CDR3 is 14 residues. The germline CDR1 and CDR2 sequences are MDHEN and SYDVKM. Repertoires were generated with immunoSEQ multiplex PCR, while TCRdb's copy carries only in-frame clones and drops some. Altogether 210,000 or so clones are present, roughly four fifths being singletons, with the ten largest covering roughly 7%. Seattle's enrolled individuals joined amid active infection and were then monitored longitudinally. The receptor's source is a woman at least 80 years old with COVID-19, enrolled during active disease. This chain uses TRBV28 with TRBJ2-3, with TRBD2 matching 7 bases. The sequenced sample consisted of peripheral blood. CDR3 DNA sequence: TGTGCCAGCATGTCGAGGGCGGGAGCAGATACGCAGTATTTT. Protein sequence: CASMSRAGADTQYF.